This entry describes one T cell receptor (beta chain). What it recognizes is unknown. Germline and junction disagree at one end, which may indicate a read error. The data originate from a study of CD8+CD57+ T cells in acquired aplastic anemia. Study at large: Sorted CD4+ and CD8+ cells yielded around 3 ug of DNA on average. Study-wide points: Around 30 sequences, all CD8+ CDR3, were shared between patients and controls.

This CDR3 region has 14 residues. In germline, CDR1 is ENHRY, CDR2 SYGVKD. The TCR beta profiling, which covered VDJ combination and CDR3 sequence, was carried out using genomic DNA as the template. TCRdb re-called the reads with MiXCR, one entry per CDR3 protein. The data show 200,000 to 300,000 distinct CDR3 sequences, 82% seen once. Selection for sequencing was limited to patients who had shown CD8+CD57+ cell expansion by flow cytometry. Severe acquired aplastic anemia affected all patients. Patients were treatment-naive when blood was sampled. The chain has TRBV10-3 and TRBJ2-1, with D possibly TRBD2 on 6 matching bases. Sequencing was carried out using sorted CD4+, CD8+, or CD8+CD57+ T cells (not recorded which) from PBMCs. This clonotype originated in a human donor with aplastic anemia. The CDR3 coding sequence is TGTGCCAGCAGTTTGGGTAGCGGTAGGGCTGAGCAGTTCTTC. Protein sequence: CASSLGSGRAEQFF.